Below are 26 T cell receptor beta chains sequenced from a single sample in a study of Graves' ophthalmopathy and Graves' hyperthyroidism. RNA transcripts yielded amplified TCR beta CDR3 regions. Second-round multiplex PCR followed a first-round RT-PCR using HTBI primers. TCRdb reanalysed the multiplex PCR reads using MiXCR and keeps one entry per CDR3 protein. The table lists 580,000 or so distinct CDR3 sequences, about 35% of them singletons. The sequenced sample consisted of peripheral blood or thyroid tissue (not recorded which). All receptors derive from an adult man with Graves' hyperthyroidism.

This clonotype appeared a single time. DNA of the CDR3: TGTGCCAGCAGTCCTCCCTCCCCTAGCGGGGGGACAGAGACCCAGTACTTC. Protein sequence: CASSPPSPSGGTETQYF. The V and J genes are TRBV6-5 and TRBJ2-5; 11 bases match TRBD2. V gave up 5 bases and J gave up 4 bases; unmatched junction bases: 12. The V gene's germline CDR1 is MNHEY and CDR2 SVGAGI. CDR3 length: 17 amino acids.

In this sample, this clonotype turned up a few times. This sequence may be a read error, since a much larger clone differs from it by one base. The V gene is TRBV6-5, the J gene TRBJ1-6; D gene ambiguous. This CDR3 contains 14 residues. The germline gives CDR1 MNHEY, CDR2 SVGAGI. CDR3 residues: CAGSYSKGPATLHF. The CDR3 nucleotides read TGTGCCGGCAGTTACTCGAAAGGCCCTGCTACCCTCCACTTT.

The chain employs TRBV29-1 and TRBJ1-1, with D possibly matching TRBD1 (6 bases). Between the trimmed V and J ends, which lost 8 bases and 1 base, there was a span of 11 bases. Germline CDR1 is SQVTM and CDR2 is ANQGSEA. The CDR3 has 12 amino acids. CDR3 bases: TGCAGCTTGTCGACAGGGAACACTGAAGCTTTCTTT. Encoded protein: CSLSTGNTEAFF.

This clonotype was seen ten or more times. The chain is built from TRBV12-3 or TRBV12-4 and TRBJ1-1; 8 bases align to TRBD1. V shed 5 bases and J 3 bases; nucleotides not matched to a gene: 5. The CDR3 consists of 14 residues. CDR3 in amino acids: CASSTNRGYTEAFF. DNA for the CDR3: TGTGCCAGCAGTACAAACAGGGGGTACACTGAAGCTTTCTTT.

This clonotype was detected many times. This sequence joins TRBV7-3 and TRBJ2-5; D perhaps matches TRBD2 (7 bases). CDR3 length: 13 amino acids. Germline V gene lookup returns CDR1 SGHTA and CDR2 FQGTGA. The V end was cut by 5 bases, the J end by 4 bases, with 11 bases between. For the CDR3, the DNA is TGTGCCAGCAGCCGGGGGGCCGCAGAGACCCAGTACTTC. Protein sequence: CASSRGAAETQYF. Full variable domain (missing parts from reference TRBV7-3 and TRBJ2-5): GAGVSQTPSNKVTEKGKYVELRCDPISGHTALYWYRQSLGQGPEFLIYFQGTGAADDSGLPNDRFFAVRPEGSVSTLKIQRTERGDSAVYLCASSRGAAETQYFGPGTRLLVL.

The chain uses TRBV10-2 and TRBJ1-1; 8 bases agree with TRBD1. After removal of 6 bases from V and 1 base from J, the junction contained 4 bases not matched to a gene. Germline-derived CDR1 and CDR2 are WSHSY and SAAADI. CDR3 size: 14 residues. CDR3 region: CASRRGQGNTEAFF. CDR3 nucleotides: TGCGCCAGCAGAAGAGGACAGGGGAACACTGAAGCTTTCTTT.

This clonotype was observed many times. Mismatch with germline at one junction end may stem from a read error. This sequence joins TRBV12-3 or TRBV12-4 and TRBJ1-3, with D uncertain. This CDR3 contains 14 residues. Written as DNA, the CDR3 is TGTGCCAGCAGTTTCGCGATGACTGGGAACACCATATATTTT. Translation: CASSFAMTGNTIYF.

Turning to this clonotype: Mismatch with germline at one junction end may stem from a read error. The chain couples TRBV10-3 to TRBJ1-4, with a tentative D call TRBD1 (5 bases). Per germline, CDR1 ENHRY and CDR2 SYGVKD. The CDR3 extends over 13 amino acids. The CDR3 region is CAISRDGNEKPFF. DNA for the CDR3: TGTGCCATCAGTCGGGACGGTAATGAAAAACCGTTTTTT.

The sample holds one count of this clonotype. The CDR3 sequence is CASSHLGTEPDIRYF. The CDR3 coding sequence is TGTGCCAGCAGCCACCTCGGGACAGAACCCGATATAAGGTACTTC. The rearrangement links TRBV3-1 to TRBJ2-7, with 7 bases aligning to TRBD1. This CDR3 is built from 15 residues. Looked up from germline, CDR1 is LGHDT and CDR2 is YNNKEL (reference sequence). Trimming removed 3 bases from V and 12 bases from J; junction bases left unmatched: 17.

The chain recombines TRBV6-1 with TRBJ1-2; 9 bases map to TRBD1. V dropped 7 bases and J dropped 3; count of bases not matched to a gene: 6. The germline V gene encodes CDR1 MNHNS and CDR2 SASEGT. The CDR3 covers 14 residues. The CDR3 nucleotides read TGTGCCAGCACCCGGACAGGGGACGACTATGGCTACACCTTC. This gives the protein CASTRTGDDYGYTF.

In its sample, this clonotype was seen many times. The chain carries TRBV29-1 and TRBJ2-7; 11 positions agree with TRBD1. With V trimmed by 7 bases and J by 6 bases, 8 bases remained unmatched. The CDR3 covers 13 residues. Germline V lookup: CDR1 SQVTM, CDR2 ANQGSEA. As DNA, the CDR3 is TGCAGCGGGGGGACCGGGACAGGGGGCGAGCAGTACTTC. Translated, it gives CSGGTGTGGEQYF.

CDR3 DNA: TGTGCCAGCAGCTTAGCTGCCGTAGACTGGATCGACAACAATGAGCAGTTCTTC. This codes for CASSLAAVDWIDNNEQFF. The gene calls are TRBV7-2 and TRBJ2-5, with D unresolved. The assigned J gene may be wrong: the sequence end matches TRBJ2-1 better. The CDR3 covers 18 residues. CDR1 and CDR2 from the germline V gene are SGHTA and FQGNSA.

In this sample, this clonotype turned up a few times. V gene TRBV7-9 combines with J gene TRBJ1-1; D is unresolved. V lost 5 bases to trimming and J lost 4 bases, with 11 bases between them. Germline-derived CDR1 and CDR2 are SEHNR and FQNEAQ (reference sequence). This CDR3 contains 13 residues. CDR3 nucleotide sequence: TGTGCCAGCAGCGTACCTCTAGGCACTGAAGCTTTCTTT. It is translated as CASSVPLGTEAFF.

The chain employs TRBV29-1 and TRBJ2-5, with D perhaps assigned TRBD1 or TRBD2 (6 bases each). The CDR3 runs 11 residues. Germline assignment: CDR1 SQVTM and CDR2 ANQGSEA. Trimming cost V 6 bases and J 6 bases, with 11 bases left between them. The CDR3 DNA reads TGCAGCGTCGTAGGGGGGAAGACCCAGTACTTC. Translated, it gives CSVVGGKTQYF.

This rearrangement joins TRBV9 to TRBJ1-3; D is ambiguous. CDR3 size: 16 residues. Trimming pared 0 bases from V and 0 bases from J, leaving 10 bases between. From germline, CDR1 is SGDLS and CDR2 YYNGEE. The CDR3 nucleotides are TGTGCCAGCAGCGTAGGAGGCGGCATCTCTGGAAACACCATATATTTT. Translation gives CASSVGGGISGNTIYF. The full variable domain, in which reference TRBV9 and TRBJ1-3 provide the parts outside the CDR3, is DSGVTQTPKHLITATGQRVTLRCSPRSGDLSVYWYQQSLDQGLQFLIQYYNGEERAKGNILERFSAQQFPDLHSELNLSSLELGDSALYFCASSVGGGISGNTIYFGEGSWLTVV.

This clonotype was picked up a small number of times. The rearrangement uses TRBV24-1 and TRBJ1-3; 7 nucleotides line up with TRBD1. The J call may be mistaken, given a closer DNA end match to TRBJ2-3. The CDR3 runs to 14 residues. In germline, CDR1 is KGHDR, CDR2 SFDVKD. The CDR3: CATSESAGGDTQYF. In DNA form, the CDR3 reads TGTGCCACCAGTGAATCTGCAGGGGGAGATACGCAGTATTTT.

This clonotype was found many times. The chain is built from TRBV10-3 and TRBJ2-2; D not resolved. The CDR3 contains 13 residues. Trimming stripped 7 bases from V and 6 bases from J, with 12 bases between. Looked up from germline, CDR1 is ENHRY and CDR2 is SYGVKD. The CDR3 sequence is CAITPDRSGELFF. The CDR3 nucleotides are TGTGCCATCACTCCGGACCGCTCCGGGGAGCTGTTTTTT.

This chain joins TRBV25-1 and TRBJ2-2; 8 nucleotides agree with TRBD1. V lost 5 bases, J lost 2 bases, and 10 bases stayed unmatched. CDR1 is MGHDK, CDR2 SYGVNS, per germline. The CDR3 consists of 17 residues. CDR3 amino acids: CASSPALGQGNTGELFF. CDR3 sequence (DNA): TGTGCCAGCAGTCCAGCCCTTGGACAGGGTAACACCGGGGAGCTGTTTTTT.

A remark on this clonotype: A read error may account for a junction end that differs from germline. The chain has TRBV5-4 and TRBJ2-7; a possible D gene is TRBD1 (6 bases). The germline V gene encodes CDR1 SGHNT and CDR2 YYREEE (reference sequence). The CDR3 consists of 14 residues. The DNA for the CDR3 is TGTACCAGCACTAGGGGACAAACCTCCTACGAGCAGTACTTC. Translated: CTSTRGQTSYEQYF.

V and J are TRBV7-9 and TRBJ1-6; TRBD1 aligns across 7 bases. CDR1 is SEHNR and CDR2 is FQNEAQ in the germline V gene (reference sequence). The V gene end was trimmed by 5 bases and the J gene end by 4 bases; junction bases not matched to a gene: 11. The CDR3 consists of 17 residues. The CDR3 protein is CASSIGTGTVYNSPLHF. In DNA form, the CDR3 reads TGTGCCAGCAGCATAGGTACCGGGACAGTTTATAATTCACCCCTCCACTTT. Together with reference TRBV7-9 and TRBJ1-6, the CDR3 gives the full variable domain: DTGVSQNPRHKITKRGQNVTFRCDPISEHNRLYWYRQTLGQGPEFLTYFQNEAQLEKSRLLSDRFSAERPKGSFSTLEIQRTEQGDSAMYLCASSIGTGTVYNSPLHFGNGTRLTVT.

This clonotype appeared many times. The chain is built from TRBV7-3 and TRBJ1-2; D gene unclear. The germline CDR1 and CDR2 sequences are SGHTA and FQGTGA. This CDR3 has 13 amino acids. V lost 6 bases and J lost 8, with 16 bases in between. Written as DNA, the CDR3 is TGTGCCAGCAGTTACTCCCACGGGAACGGCTACACCTTC. It encodes CASSYSHGNGYTF. The entire variable domain, with the rest obtained from reference TRBV7-3 and TRBJ1-2, is as follows: GAGVSQTPSNKVTEKGKYVELRCDPISGHTALYWYRQSLGQGPEFLIYFQGTGAADDSGLPNDRFFAVRPEGSVSTLKIQRTERGDSAVYLCASSYSHGNGYTFGSGTRLTVV.

In this sample, this clonotype turned up many times. The J gene is TRBJ1-2, the V gene TRBV29-1; 9 bases agree with TRBD1. Germline V gene sequence: CDR1 SQVTM, CDR2 ANQGSEA. With 4 bases clipped from V and 7 bases from J, the junction kept 10 bases outside the gene matches. The CDR3 is made up of 14 amino acids. CDR3 loop: CSVVTGGLGSGYTF. CDR3 in DNA: TGCAGCGTTGTTACAGGGGGCTTGGGGAGTGGCTACACCTTC.

This rearrangement joins TRBV9 to TRBJ2-6, with 8 positions matching TRBD2. V lost 5 bases, J lost 16 bases, and 11 bases stayed unmatched. Germline CDR1 and CDR2: SGDLS and YYNGEE. CDR3 size: 13 residues. The CDR3 is CASSQKRGFVLTF. CDR3 sequence (DNA): TGTGCCAGCAGTCAAAAGCGGGGGTTCGTACTGACTTTC.

The table lists this clonotype with many counts. The CDR3 DNA reads TGTGCCGGAAAGACAGGGTTTGGTGAAGCTTTCTTT. Protein product: CAGKTGFGEAFF. This sequence joins TRBV19 and TRBJ1-1; 7 nucleotides line up with TRBD1. V shed 11 bases, J shed 7 bases, and the junction held 10 bases outside the gene matches. Germline V gene data show CDR1 as LNHDA and CDR2 as SQIVND (reference sequence). This CDR3 is 12 amino acids long.

This clonotype was detected ten times or more. This chain connects TRBV6-5 to TRBJ1-1; 7 nucleotides line up with TRBD1. This CDR3 is built from 15 residues. V lost 7 bases, J lost 0 bases, and 8 bases stayed unmatched. Germline CDR1 reads MNHEY; CDR2 reads SVGAGI. The CDR3 loop is CASNQPGTVNTEAFF. CDR3 DNA: TGTGCCAGCAATCAACCCGGGACAGTGAACACTGAAGCTTTCTTT.

This clonotype is a singleton in its sample. A much larger clone sits a single nucleotide away, making a read error possible. This chain links TRBV20-1 with TRBJ1-4; 10 bases are a match to TRBD1. V lost 5 bases, J lost 5 bases, and 5 bases stayed unmatched. Germline V lookup: CDR1 DFQATT, CDR2 SNEGSKA (reference sequence). This CDR3 region has 14 residues. The CDR3 loop reads CSAGPGQGNEKLFF. CDR3 nucleotide sequence: TGCAGTGCTGGTCCGGGACAGGGGAATGAAAAACTGTTTTTT.